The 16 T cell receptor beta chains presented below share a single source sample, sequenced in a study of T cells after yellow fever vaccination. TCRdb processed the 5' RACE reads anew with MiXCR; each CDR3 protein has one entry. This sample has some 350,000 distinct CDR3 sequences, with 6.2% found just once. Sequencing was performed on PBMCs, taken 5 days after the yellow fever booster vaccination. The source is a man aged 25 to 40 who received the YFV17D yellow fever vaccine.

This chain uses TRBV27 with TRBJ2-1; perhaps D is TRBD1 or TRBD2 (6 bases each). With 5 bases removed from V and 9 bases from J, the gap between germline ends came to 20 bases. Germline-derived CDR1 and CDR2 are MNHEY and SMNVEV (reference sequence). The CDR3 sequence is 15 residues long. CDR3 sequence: CASSPLRSGASEQFF. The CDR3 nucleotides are TGTGCCAGCAGTCCGTTAAGGTCGGGGGCTAGTGAGCAGTTCTTC.

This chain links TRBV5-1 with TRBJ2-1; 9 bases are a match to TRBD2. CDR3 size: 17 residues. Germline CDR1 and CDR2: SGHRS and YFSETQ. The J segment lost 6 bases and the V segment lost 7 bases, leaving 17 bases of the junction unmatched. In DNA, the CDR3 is TGCGCCAGCTCTCTTTTGGCGGGAGGGTATTCCCTCAATGAGCAGTTCTTC. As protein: CASSLLAGGYSLNEQFF.

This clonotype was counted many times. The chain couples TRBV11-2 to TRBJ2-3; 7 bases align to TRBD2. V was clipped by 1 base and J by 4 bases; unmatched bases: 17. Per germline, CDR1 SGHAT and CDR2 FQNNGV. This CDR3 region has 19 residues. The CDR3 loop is CASSLVPFRAGVGSDTQYF. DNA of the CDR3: TGTGCCAGCAGCTTAGTACCGTTCCGGGCGGGAGTCGGGTCAGATACGCAGTATTTT.

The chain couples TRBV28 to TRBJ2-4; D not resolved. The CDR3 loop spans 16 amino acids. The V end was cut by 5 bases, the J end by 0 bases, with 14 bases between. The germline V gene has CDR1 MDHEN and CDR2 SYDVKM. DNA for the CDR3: TGTGCCAGCAGTCCCACATCCACACTAGCCAAAAACATTCAGTACTTC. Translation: CASSPTSTLAKNIQYF.

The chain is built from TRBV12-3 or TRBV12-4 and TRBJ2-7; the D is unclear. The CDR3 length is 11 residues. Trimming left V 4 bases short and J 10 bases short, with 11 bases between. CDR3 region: CASSSDGEQYF. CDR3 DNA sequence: TGTGCCAGCAGTTCCGACGGAGAACAGTACTTC.

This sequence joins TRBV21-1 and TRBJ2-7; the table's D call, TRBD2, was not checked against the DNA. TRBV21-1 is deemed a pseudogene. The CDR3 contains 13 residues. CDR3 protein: CASRGTQGHEQYF. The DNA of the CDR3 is TGTGCCAGCCGGGGAACTCAGGGCCACGAGCAGTACTTC.

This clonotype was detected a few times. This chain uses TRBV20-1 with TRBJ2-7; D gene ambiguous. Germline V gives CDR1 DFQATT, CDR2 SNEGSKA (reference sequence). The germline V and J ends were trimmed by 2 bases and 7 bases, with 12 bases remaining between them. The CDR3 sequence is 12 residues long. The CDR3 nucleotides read TGCAGTGCTAGACCGGCCGCGCGGGAGCAGTACTTC. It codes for CSARPAAREQYF.

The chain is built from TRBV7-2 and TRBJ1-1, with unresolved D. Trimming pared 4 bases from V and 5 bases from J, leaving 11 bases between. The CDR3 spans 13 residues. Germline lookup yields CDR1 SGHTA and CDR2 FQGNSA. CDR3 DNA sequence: TGTGCCAGCAGCTCCATACCTGAAACTGAAGCTTTCTTT. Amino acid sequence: CASSSIPETEAFF.

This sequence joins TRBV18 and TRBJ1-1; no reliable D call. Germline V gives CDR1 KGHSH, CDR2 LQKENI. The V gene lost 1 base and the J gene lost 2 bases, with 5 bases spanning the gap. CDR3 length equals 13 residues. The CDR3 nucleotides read TGTGCCAGCTCACCACAGGAAAACACTGAAGCTTTCTTT. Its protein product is CASSPQENTEAFF.

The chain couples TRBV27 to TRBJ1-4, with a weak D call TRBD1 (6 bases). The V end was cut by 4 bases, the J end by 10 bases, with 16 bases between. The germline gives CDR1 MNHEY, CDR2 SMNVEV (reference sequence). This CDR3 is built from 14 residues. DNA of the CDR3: TGTGCCAGCAGTTCCGGACAGCGGGGGGGAAAACTGTTTTTT. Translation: CASSSGQRGGKLFF.

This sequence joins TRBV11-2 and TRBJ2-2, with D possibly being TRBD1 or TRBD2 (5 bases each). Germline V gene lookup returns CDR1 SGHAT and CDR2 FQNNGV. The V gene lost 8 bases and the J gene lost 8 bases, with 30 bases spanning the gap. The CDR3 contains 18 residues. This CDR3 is CASHPQNPGQGHFGELFF. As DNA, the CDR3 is TGTGCCAGCCATCCCCAGAACCCGGGGCAGGGTCACTTTGGGGAGCTGTTTTTT.

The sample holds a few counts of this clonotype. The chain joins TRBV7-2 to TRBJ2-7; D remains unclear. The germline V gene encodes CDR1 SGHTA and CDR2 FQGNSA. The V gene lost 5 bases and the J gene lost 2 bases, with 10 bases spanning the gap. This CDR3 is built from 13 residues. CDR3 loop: CASSRSSTYEQYF. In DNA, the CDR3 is TGTGCCAGCAGCCGCTCGAGCACCTACGAGCAGTACTTC.

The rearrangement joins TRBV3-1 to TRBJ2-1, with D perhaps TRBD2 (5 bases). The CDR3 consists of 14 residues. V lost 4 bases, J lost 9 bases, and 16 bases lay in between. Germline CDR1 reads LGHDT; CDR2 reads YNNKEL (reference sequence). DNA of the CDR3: TGTGCCAGCAGCCCCCTCTGGGAGAATTCTGAGCAGTTCTTC. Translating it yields CASSPLWENSEQFF.

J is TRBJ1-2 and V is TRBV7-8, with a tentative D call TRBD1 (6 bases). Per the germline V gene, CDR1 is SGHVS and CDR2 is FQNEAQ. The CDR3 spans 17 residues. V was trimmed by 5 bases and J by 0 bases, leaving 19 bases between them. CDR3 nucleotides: TGTGCCAGCAGCCCAAACCACGGGCAGGGGACTAACTATGGCTACACCTTC. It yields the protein CASSPNHGQGTNYGYTF. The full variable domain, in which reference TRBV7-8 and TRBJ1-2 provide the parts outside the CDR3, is GAGVSQSPRYKVAKRGQDVALRCDPISGHVSLFWYQQALGQGPEFLTYFQNEAQLDKSGLPSDRFFAERPEGSVSTLKIQRTQQEDSAVYLCASSPNHGQGTNYGYTFGSGTRLTVV.

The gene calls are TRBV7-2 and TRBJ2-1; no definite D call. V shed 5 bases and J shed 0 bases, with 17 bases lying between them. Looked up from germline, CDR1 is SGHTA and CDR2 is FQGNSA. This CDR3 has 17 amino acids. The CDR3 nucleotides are TGTGCCAGCAGCACTCCCCCATCGTCGAGCTCCTACAATGAGCAGTTCTTC. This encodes CASSTPPSSSSYNEQFF.

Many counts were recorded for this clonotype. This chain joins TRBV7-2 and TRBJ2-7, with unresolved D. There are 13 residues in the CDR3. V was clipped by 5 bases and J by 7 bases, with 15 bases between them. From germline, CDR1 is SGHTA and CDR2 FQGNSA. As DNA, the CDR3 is TGTGCCAGCAGCGCCATTAATTTGGGGGAGCAGTACTTC. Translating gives CASSAINLGEQYF. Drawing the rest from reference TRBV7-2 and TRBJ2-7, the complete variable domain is GAGVSQSPSNKVTEKGKDVELRCDPISGHTALYWYRQSLGQGLEFLIYFQGNSAPDKSGLPSDRFSAERTGGSVSTLTIQRTQQEDSAVYLCASSAINLGEQYFGPGTRLTVT.